What follows are 19 T cell receptor beta chains derived from one specimen sequenced in a study of human T cells and chemical hapten exposure. Time point meaning: patch test 2, 6 weeks after DPC sensitization. Treatment in this sample: therapeutic diphenylcyclopropenone sensitization with weekly scalp DPC. TCRdb re-derived calls from the RACE reads in MiXCR, one entry per CDR3 protein. This table holds over 100,000 distinct CDR3 sequences, approximately 8.8% found once. The source material was whole blood, sampled in connection with sensitization to the hapten diphenylcyclopropenone (DPC). The receptors shown here come from a woman between 35 and 50 years old with alopecia areata. Some clones in this sample may be carry-over from other donors' samples.

This clonotype occurred many times. The genes are TRBV7-8 and TRBJ2-3; a weak D match, TRBD1 (6 bases). Germline values: CDR1 SGHVS, CDR2 FQNEAQ. Between the trimmed V and J ends, which lost 1 base and 3 bases, there was a span of 14 bases. There are 16 residues in the CDR3. CDR3 bases: TGTGCCAGCAGCTTAGTAAGGACAGTAGGTACAGATACGCAGTATTTT. Encoded protein: CASSLVRTVGTDTQYF.

This clonotype has ten or more counts. The chain has TRBV7-9 and TRBJ2-5; possible D gene TRBD1, 5 bases. The V gene lost 8 bases and the J gene lost 9 bases, with 10 bases spanning the gap. The germline V gene encodes CDR1 SEHNR and CDR2 FQNEAQ (reference sequence). The CDR3 is 10 amino acids. The CDR3 here is CASGQRAQYF. The CDR3, as DNA: TGTGCCAGCGGACAAAGGGCCCAGTACTTC.

This clonotype came up a few times. The chain uses TRBV7-8 and TRBJ1-5, with D unclear. The V end was cut by 2 bases, the J end by 6 bases, with 8 bases between. From germline, CDR1 is SGHVS and CDR2 FQNEAQ. This CDR3 spans 13 amino acids. The CDR3 DNA sequence: TGTGCCAGCAGCTTAAGGTTCCGTCAGCCCCAGCATTTT. Translated, it gives CASSLRFRQPQHF.

This chain links TRBV7-2 with TRBJ2-5, with D perhaps TRBD1 or TRBD2 (5 bases each). The CDR3 totals 15 residues. Germline loops: CDR1 SGHTA, CDR2 FQGNSA. Trimming shortened V by 4 bases and J by 7 bases, and 19 bases separated the two germline ends. CDR3 protein: CASSSPANPRGTQYF. The CDR3 nucleotides read TGTGCCAGCAGCTCCCCAGCGAACCCGAGGGGGACCCAGTACTTC.

The CDR3 sequence is CASSYWTGTGYSNGYTF. The CDR3 DNA sequence: TGTGCCAGCAGTTACTGGACCGGGACAGGGTATTCAAATGGCTACACCTTC. The rearrangement links TRBV6-5 to TRBJ1-2; 9 nucleotides align to TRBD1. This CDR3 has 17 residues. CDR1 and CDR2 (germline): MNHEY, SVGAGI. The J segment lost 6 bases and the V segment lost 1 base, leaving 12 bases of the junction unmatched.

This clonotype was counted between two and nine times. The chain recombines TRBV20-1 with TRBJ2-3; TRBD2 might be the D (7 bases). Germline assignment: CDR1 DFQATT and CDR2 SNEGSKA (reference sequence). The V and J ends lost 6 bases and 6 bases respectively, with 22 bases between them. The CDR3 covers 15 residues. In DNA form, the CDR3 reads TGCAGTGCAACCGTGGGGGGGCGAGTGTTGGATACGCAGTATTTT. This translates into CSATVGGRVLDTQYF.

In its sample, this clonotype was seen a few times. V and J are TRBV20-1 and TRBJ2-1, with D unclear. The germline V and J ends were trimmed by 5 bases and 5 bases, with 10 bases remaining between them. Germline CDR1 is DFQATT and CDR2 is SNEGSKA (reference sequence). CDR3 length: 12 residues. CDR3 protein: CSAARPNNEQFF. The CDR3 DNA reads TGCAGTGCTGCTAGGCCCAACAATGAGCAGTTCTTC.

Points on this clonotype: One end of the junction is discordant with germline, which a read error may explain. The rearrangement uses TRBV29-1 and TRBJ1-2, with D unclear. The CDR3 consists of 9 residues. CDR1 is SQVTM, CDR2 ANQGSEA, per germline. The CDR3 DNA reads as TGCAGCGTGTTAGTTGCACCGTACTTC. Protein: CSVLVAPYF.

This clonotype has more than one count but fewer than ten. The chain recombines TRBV6-2 or TRBV6-3 with TRBJ2-7, with D tentatively TRBD1 (5 bases). The CDR3 loop spans 14 amino acids. The germline gives CDR1 MNHEY, CDR2 SVGEGT. V lost 2 bases and J lost 0, with 8 bases in between. The CDR3, as DNA: TGTGCCAGCAGTTACAGGGGAAGCTCCTACGAGCAGTACTTC. Translating gives CASSYRGSSYEQYF.

This clonotype was recorded at least ten times. The chain joins TRBV29-1 to TRBJ1-1; TRBD1 matches at 7 bases. Trimming removed 5 bases from V and 0 bases from J; junction bases left unmatched: 6. The germline V gene encodes CDR1 SQVTM and CDR2 ANQGSEA. The CDR3 has 14 amino acids. The chain's CDR3 is CSVQRRGMNTEAFF. The CDR3 nucleotides are TGCAGCGTTCAACGCAGGGGGATGAACACTGAAGCTTTCTTT. Drawing the rest from reference TRBV29-1 and TRBJ1-1, the complete variable domain is SAVISQKPSRDICQRGTSLTIQCQVDSQVTMMFWYRQQPGQSLTLIATANQGSEATYESGFVIDKFPISRPNLTFSTLTVSNMSPEDSSIYLCSVQRRGMNTEAFFGQGTRLTVV.

This clonotype was seen a handful of times. V gene TRBV28 combines with J gene TRBJ2-2; the D gene is possibly TRBD2 (6 bases). Deletions cut 6 bases from V and 0 bases from J, with 14 bases between. The CDR3 is 16 amino acids. Germline V gene sequence: CDR1 MDHEN, CDR2 SYDVKM. This CDR3 is CASRGSGTANTGELFF. The CDR3 coding sequence is TGTGCCAGCAGAGGTAGTGGGACTGCGAACACCGGGGAGCTGTTTTTT.

CDR3 amino acids: CAISERQMNTEAFF. CDR3 sequence (DNA): TGTGCCATCAGTGAGCGACAGATGAACACTGAAGCTTTCTTT. The chain links TRBV10-3 to TRBJ1-1, with TRBD1 as a possible D gene (5 bases). Looked up from germline, CDR1 is ENHRY and CDR2 is SYGVKD. V was cut by 2 bases and J by 0 bases, with 7 bases left in between. This CDR3 comprises 14 residues.

With regard to this clonotype: Its ends do not fully match the called genes, so a read error is possible. The chain uses TRBV28 and TRBJ2-3, with D possibly matching TRBD1 (5 bases). CDR1 MDHEN and CDR2 SYDVKM come from the germline V gene. The CDR3 runs 13 residues. The CDR3, as DNA: TGTGCCAGCAGTGCCTCGGGCACAGGTACGCAGTATTTT. Translating gives CASSASGTGTQYF.

Turning to this clonotype: The junction shows a germline mismatch at one end, possibly a read error. This chain links TRBV4-2 with TRBJ1-1; 9 positions match TRBD1. The CDR3 contains 15 residues. CDR1 is LGHNA, CDR2 YNFKEQ, per germline. CDR3 in amino acids: CAGSQPGQGSTEAFF. In DNA, the CDR3 is TGTGCCGGCAGCCAACCGGGACAGGGTAGCACTGAAGCTTTCTTT.

The chain joins TRBV7-6 to TRBJ2-2, with D maybe TRBD1 (6 bases). The CDR3 extends over 16 amino acids. V gave up 1 base and J gave up 4 bases, with 13 bases separating them. Per germline, CDR1 SGHVS and CDR2 FNYEAQ. Written as DNA, the CDR3 is TGTGCCAGCAGCTTAGGGGTTCTCAGGGGCACCGGGGAGCTGTTTTTT. It translates to CASSLGVLRGTGELFF.

The chain recombines TRBV7-9 with TRBJ1-2; D gene ambiguous. The length of the CDR3 is 15 residues. The V gene's germline CDR1 is SEHNR and CDR2 FQNEAQ (reference sequence). Trimming removed 1 base at V and 2 bases at J, with 11 bases between. CDR3 bases: TGTGCCAGCAGCTTAGAGGTGTCGGGGAACTATGGCTACACCTTC. It codes for CASSLEVSGNYGYTF.

In this sample, this clonotype turned up a few times. The V gene is TRBV28, the J gene TRBJ2-3; possibly TRBD2 for D (7 bases). Germline V gene sequence: CDR1 MDHEN, CDR2 SYDVKM. Trimming removed 4 bases from V and 1 base from J, with 12 bases in between. The CDR3 runs to 15 residues. The CDR3 sequence: CASSSGGRGTDTQYF. The CDR3 region has the DNA TGTGCCAGCAGTTCGGGGGGCAGGGGCACAGATACGCAGTATTTT. Full variable domain (missing parts from reference TRBV28 and TRBJ2-3): DVKVTQSSRYLVKRTGEKVFLECVQDMDHENMFWYRQDPGLGLRLIYFSYDVKMKEKGDIPEGYSVSREKKERFSLILESASTNQTSMYLCASSSGGRGTDTQYFGPGTRLTVL.

Ten or more counts support this clonotype. V gene TRBV6-5 combines with J gene TRBJ1-2; D ambiguous. CDR3 length: 14 amino acids. The V end was cut by 6 bases, the J end by 4 bases, with 15 bases between. Germline values: CDR1 MNHEY, CDR2 SVGAGI. DNA of the CDR3: TGTGCCAGCAGCTACGACGGGCAGTCCTATGGCTACACCTTC. Translating gives CASSYDGQSYGYTF.

CDR3 DNA: TGTGCCAGCAGCTTACTTGAGAACAATGAGCAGTTCTTC. Translated: CASSLLENNEQFF. The J gene is TRBJ2-1, the V gene TRBV7-6, with D hard to call. V was cut by 2 bases and J by 5 bases, with 7 bases left in between. There are 13 residues in the CDR3. The germline V gene has CDR1 SGHVS and CDR2 FNYEAQ.